These 16 T cell receptor beta chains share one sample of origin, sequenced in a study of blood T cell repertoires in COVID-19. The assay was immunoSEQ multiplex PCR, and TCRdb's table has in-frame clones only and misses some. The sample lists some 27,000 clones; about 80% were seen once. Sequencing input: peripheral blood. These receptors originate from a man aged 65 to 85 with acute or convalescent COVID-19.

In its sample, this clone was seen a few times. DNA of the CDR3: TGTGCCAGCAGTTTAGACTGGTCCGAGCAGTACTTC. It specifies CASSLDWSEQYF. The V gene is TRBV12-3 or TRBV12-4, the J gene TRBJ2-7; D remains unclear. There are 12 residues in the CDR3. V dropped 1 base and J dropped 6 bases, with 7 bases sitting between them.

V is TRBV9 and J is TRBJ2-1; 10 bases agree with TRBD2. CDR1 is SGDLS and CDR2 is YYNGEE in the germline V gene. The V segment lost 0 bases and the J segment 2 bases; nucleotides outside the gene matches: 8. The CDR3 length is 18 residues. The CDR3 reads CASSVALVGLATYNEQFF. In nucleotides, the CDR3 is TGTGCCAGCAGCGTAGCTTTGGTGGGACTAGCGACCTACAATGAGCAGTTCTTC.

The rearrangement links TRBV9 to TRBJ2-6; 8 bases agree with TRBD1. Trimming at V came to 4 bases and at J to 0 bases, leaving 12 bases not matched to a gene. The germline CDR1 and CDR2 sequences are SGDLS and YYNGEE. The length of the CDR3 is 19 residues. The CDR3 DNA reads TGTGCCAGCAGCCGCCATCTGGACAGGGACTTCTCTGGGGCCAACGTCCTGACTTTC. Encoded protein: CASSRHLDRDFSGANVLTF.

V usage is TRBV4-1 and J usage is TRBJ1-5; D is undetermined. CDR3 size: 15 residues. CDR1 is MGHRA, CDR2 YSYEKL, per germline. The germline V and J ends were trimmed by 0 bases and 4 bases, with 10 bases remaining between them. The CDR3 protein is CASSQDLKLNQPQHF. DNA of the CDR3: TGCGCCAGCAGCCAAGATCTAAAGTTAAATCAGCCCCAGCATTTT.

The chain is built from TRBV2 and TRBJ2-7, with D possibly TRBD2 on 7 matching bases. CDR3 length: 21 amino acids. From germline, CDR1 is SNHLY and CDR2 FYNNEI. Deletions cut 0 bases from V and 0 bases from J, with 27 bases between. The CDR3, as DNA: TGTGCCAGCAGTGAAGCGTCGGGGGGCCCCCGCGACCCCTCGAGCTCCTACGAGCAGTACTTC. Its protein is CASSEASGGPRDPSSSYEQYF.

The rearrangement uses TRBV6-1 and TRBJ1-1, with a possible D match to TRBD1 (6 bases). The CDR3 contains 17 residues. Germline V gives CDR1 MNHNS, CDR2 SASEGT. Deletions cut 0 bases from V and 5 bases from J, with 19 bases between. CDR3 in amino acids: CASSEAAGVGVGTEAFF. The DNA for the CDR3 is TGTGCCAGCAGTGAAGCGGCAGGGGTCGGGGTTGGGACTGAAGCTTTCTTT.

This clone has just one count. The gene calls are TRBV6-2 or TRBV6-3 and TRBJ1-2; a possible D gene is TRBD1 (5 bases). Germline V gene sequence: CDR1 MNHEY, CDR2 SVGEGT. The ends were cut back, 6 bases at V and 4 bases at J, with 15 bases in the middle. The CDR3 consists of 14 residues. CDR3 sequence reads: CASSPPGGPYGYTF. CDR3 nucleotides: TGTGCCAGCAGCCCCCCCGGGGGACCCTATGGCTACACCTTC.

This sequence joins TRBV27 and TRBJ2-1; TRBD1 matches 9 bases. Germline CDR1 is MNHEY and CDR2 is SMNVEV (reference sequence). V trimming: 4 bases; J trimming: 14 bases; junction bases outside the gene matches: 18. There are 16 residues in the CDR3. DNA for the CDR3: TGTGCCAGCAGTTACAACAGGGGGCGAGTAATAGAGGGGGAGTTCTTC. It translates to CASSYNRGRVIEGEFF.

The chain links TRBV28 to TRBJ2-3; 11 bases match TRBD2. Trimming removed 7 bases from V and 4 bases from J; junction bases left unmatched: 4. The CDR3 is made up of 14 amino acids. Germline CDR1 and CDR2: MDHEN and SYDVKM. DNA of the CDR3: TGTGCCAGCACCACTAGCGGGGGAGCAGATACGCAGTATTTT. It encodes CASTTSGGADTQYF.

This clone was detected once. The V and J genes are TRBV11-2 and TRBJ2-1, with unresolved D. CDR1 and CDR2 (germline): SGHAT, FQNNGV. This CDR3 has 14 residues. V dropped 0 bases and J dropped 11 bases, with 14 bases sitting between them. CDR3 sequence: CASSLDSSNSKQFF. In DNA, the CDR3 is TGTGCCAGCAGCTTAGATAGCAGCAATTCGAAGCAGTTCTTC.

The chain links TRBV28 to TRBJ2-5, with 7 nucleotides matching TRBD2. Germline CDR1 is MDHEN and CDR2 is SYDVKM. V shed 5 bases, J shed 9 bases, and the junction held 0 bases outside the gene matches. This CDR3 is built from 10 residues. The CDR3 nucleotides are TGTGCCAGCAGTGGGAGGGCCCAGTACTTC. It yields the protein CASSGRAQYF.

The chain uses TRBV15 and TRBJ2-5; 7 bases fit TRBD2. Trimming at V came to 6 bases and at J to 5 bases, leaving 6 bases not matched to a gene. This CDR3 is 13 amino acids long. Germline V gene lookup returns CDR1 LNHNV and CDR2 YYDKDF (reference sequence). CDR3 amino acids: CATRASGEETQYF. The DNA for the CDR3 is TGTGCCACCAGGGCGAGCGGGGAGGAGACCCAGTACTTC. The full variable domain, with the rest looked up from reference TRBV15 and TRBJ2-5, is DAMVIQNPRYQVTQFGKPVTLSCSQTLNHNVMYWYQQKSSQAPKLLFHYYDKDFNNEADTPDNFQSRRPNTSFCFLDIRSPGLGDTAMYLCATRASGEETQYFGPGTRLLVL.

In this sample, this clone turned up a few times. The rearrangement links TRBV6-2 or TRBV6-3 to TRBJ1-4; 7 nucleotides align to TRBD1. CDR1 is MNHEY and CDR2 is SVGEGT in the germline V gene. CDR3 length equals 13 residues. Unmatched junction bases numbered 7, after V lost 8 bases and J lost 7 bases. The CDR3 sequence: CASRLAGGEKLFF. CDR3 nucleotides: TGTGCCAGCCGCCTGGCAGGGGGTGAAAAACTGTTTTTT.

The chain is built from TRBV11-3 and TRBJ2-7; no definite D call. The CDR3 contains 15 residues. V was pared by 8 bases and J by 3 bases, with 20 bases between. Per germline, CDR1 SGHNT and CDR2 YENEEA. The CDR3 DNA reads TGTGCCAGCCCCCCCCGTTGGGCAAGGATCTACGAGCAGTACTTC. It is translated as CASPPRWARIYEQYF.

The chain carries TRBV4-1 and TRBJ1-3, with TRBD1 matching 7 bases. This CDR3 region has 18 residues. In germline, CDR1 is MGHRA, CDR2 YSYEKL. The trim removed 0 bases at V and 5 bases at J, leaving 13 bases unmatched. The CDR3, as DNA: TGCGCCAGCAGCCAAGAGAGACAGGGCCTTGGATCGCGAAACACCATATATTTT. Translating gives CASSQERQGLGSRNTIYF.

The CDR3 coding sequence is TGTGCCAGCAGTCAGTCGGGGGTTTGGAATCAGCCCCAGCATTTT. This translates into CASSQSGVWNQPQHF. The gene calls are TRBV6-5 and TRBJ1-5; D might be TRBD1 (5 bases). Germline CDR1 MNHEY, CDR2 SVGAGI. The CDR3 runs to 15 residues. The ends were cut back, 5 bases at V and 4 bases at J, with 15 bases in the middle.